One and the same sample provided the 8 T cell receptor beta chains below, sequenced in a study of type 1 regulatory T cells. Study results and limitations: Tr1 cells had a more restricted TCR repertoire than non-Tr1 cells.

TCRdb passed the reads through MiXCR, listing each CDR3 protein once. Of about 71,000 distinct CDR3 sequences listed, about a fifth were seen once; the top ten hold roughly 8.3%. Their specific antigens are unknown. Sequenced sample: cultured type 1 regulatory T (Tr1) cells, either the whole culture or a sorted fraction (not recorded which). Receptors were obtained from a human donor in good health.

This clonotype was counted between two and nine times. The chain employs TRBV27 and TRBJ2-3; possible D gene TRBD1, 6 bases. Per germline, CDR1 MNHEY and CDR2 SMNVEV (reference sequence). This CDR3 is built from 16 residues. V was pared by 3 bases and J by 6 bases, with 19 bases between. CDR3 in amino acids: CASSFLATTGTDTQYF. CDR3 nucleotides: TGTGCCAGCAGTTTTCTTGCTACTACAGGGACGGATACGCAGTATTTT.

The rearrangement links TRBV3-1 to TRBJ2-1; possible D gene TRBD2, 5 bases. The germline V and J ends were trimmed by 5 bases and 5 bases, with 13 bases remaining between them. CDR1 and CDR2 (germline): LGHDT, YNNKEL (reference sequence). The CDR3 length is 14 residues. The CDR3 DNA is TGTGCCAGCAGCACCAGCGGAACTAACAATGAGCAGTTCTTC. Amino acids: CASSTSGTNNEQFF.

The chain joins TRBV2 to TRBJ1-1; D gene ambiguous. Trimming removed 6 bases at V and 1 base at J, with 9 bases between. This CDR3 spans 13 amino acids. Germline V CDR1 and CDR2: SNHLY, FYNNEI. The DNA of the CDR3 is TGTGCCAGCAGCCCAATCGGGAACACTGAAGCTTTCTTT. This gives the protein CASSPIGNTEAFF.

The chain recombines TRBV20-1 with TRBJ2-1, with 8 bases identical to TRBD2. The CDR3 extends over 13 amino acids. The germline gives CDR1 DFQATT, CDR2 SNEGSKA (reference sequence). Germline trimming cut 7 bases from V and 6 bases from J; bases unmatched to any gene: 8. The CDR3 nucleotides are TGCAGTGAGTCGCGGGAGGCGCCCAATGAGCAGTTCTTC. Amino acid sequence: CSESREAPNEQFF.

This clonotype has more than one count but fewer than ten. CDR3 DNA: TGTGCCAGCGCCTGGGGACAGGGGCCCACCGGGGAGCTGTTTTTT. Translated: CASAWGQGPTGELFF. The rearrangement uses TRBV7-2 and TRBJ2-2, with 10 bases lining up with TRBD1. Germline CDR1 reads SGHTA; CDR2 reads FQGNSA. CDR3 length: 15 residues. Trimming at V came to 8 bases and at J to 4 bases, leaving 7 bases not matched to a gene.

This chain links TRBV7-2 with TRBJ1-1, with D maybe TRBD1 (6 bases). This CDR3 has 12 amino acids. Looked up from germline, CDR1 is SGHTA and CDR2 is FQGNSA. The ends were cut back, 6 bases at V and 11 bases at J, with 16 bases in the middle. The CDR3 bases are TGTGCCAGCAGGGGAACGACAGGAGCGGCTTTCTTT. Translation: CASRGTTGAAFF.

The chain carries TRBV27 and TRBJ2-3, with D possibly called TRBD1 or TRBD2 (5 bases each). V was clipped by 5 bases and J by 0 bases, with 12 bases between them. This CDR3 spans 15 amino acids. The germline CDR1 and CDR2 sequences are MNHEY and SMNVEV (reference sequence). DNA for the CDR3: TGTGCCAGCAGTCCGGGACCGCCAAGCACAGATACGCAGTATTTT. Protein sequence: CASSPGPPSTDTQYF.

This clonotype was picked up a small number of times. The CDR3 coding sequence is TGTGCCAGCAGTTTAATCGGGGGCGGGGGAGGAAGCAATCAGCCCCAGCATTTT. Its protein is CASSLIGGGGGSNQPQHF. The V gene is TRBV27, the J gene TRBJ1-5; perhaps TRBD1 as D (6 bases). The V end lost 2 bases, the J end lost 1 base, and 18 bases lay between the germline ends. Germline V CDR1 and CDR2: MNHEY, SMNVEV (reference sequence). The CDR3 is made up of 18 amino acids.